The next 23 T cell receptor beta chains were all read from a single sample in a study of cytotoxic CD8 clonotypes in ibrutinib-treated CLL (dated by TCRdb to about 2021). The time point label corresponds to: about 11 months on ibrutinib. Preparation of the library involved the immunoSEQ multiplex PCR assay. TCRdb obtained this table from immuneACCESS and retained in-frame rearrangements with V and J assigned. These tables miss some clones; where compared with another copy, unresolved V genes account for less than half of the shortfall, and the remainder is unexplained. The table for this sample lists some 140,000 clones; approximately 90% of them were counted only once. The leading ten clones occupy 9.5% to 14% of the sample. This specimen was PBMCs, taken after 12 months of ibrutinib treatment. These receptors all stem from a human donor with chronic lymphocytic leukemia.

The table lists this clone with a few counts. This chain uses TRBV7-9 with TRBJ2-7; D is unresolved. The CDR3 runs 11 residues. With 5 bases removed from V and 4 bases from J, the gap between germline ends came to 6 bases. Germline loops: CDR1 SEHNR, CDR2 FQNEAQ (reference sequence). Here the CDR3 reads CASSRNYEQYF. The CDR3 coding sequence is TGTGCCAGCAGCCGGAATTACGAGCAGTACTTC.

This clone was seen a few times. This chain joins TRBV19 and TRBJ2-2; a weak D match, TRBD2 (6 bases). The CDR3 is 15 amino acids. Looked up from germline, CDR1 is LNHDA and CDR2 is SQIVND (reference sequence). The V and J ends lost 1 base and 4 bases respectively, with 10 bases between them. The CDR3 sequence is CASSIVGGTTGELFF. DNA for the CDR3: TGTGCCAGTAGTATAGTCGGGGGTACCACCGGGGAGCTGTTTTTT. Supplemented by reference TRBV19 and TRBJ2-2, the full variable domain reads DGGITQSPKYLFRKEGQNVTLSCEQNLNHDAMYWYRQDPGQGLRLIYYSQIVNDFQKGDIAEGYSVSREKKESFPLTVTSAQKNPTAFYLCASSIVGGTTGELFFGEGSRLTVL.

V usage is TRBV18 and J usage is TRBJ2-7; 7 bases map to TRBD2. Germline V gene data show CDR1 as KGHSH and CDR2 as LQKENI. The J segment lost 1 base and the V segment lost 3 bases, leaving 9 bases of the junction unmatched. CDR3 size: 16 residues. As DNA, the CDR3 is TGTGCCAGCTCACCCTTAGGCGCTAGCGGATCCTACGAGCAGTACTTC. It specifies CASSPLGASGSYEQYF.

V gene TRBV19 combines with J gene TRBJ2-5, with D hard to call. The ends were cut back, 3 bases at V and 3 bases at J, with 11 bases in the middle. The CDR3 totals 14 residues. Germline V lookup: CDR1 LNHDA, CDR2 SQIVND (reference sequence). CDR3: CASSIPGVEETQYF. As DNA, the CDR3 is TGTGCCAGTAGTATCCCCGGCGTAGAAGAGACCCAGTACTTC. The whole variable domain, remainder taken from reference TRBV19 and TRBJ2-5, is DGGITQSPKYLFRKEGQNVTLSCEQNLNHDAMYWYRQDPGQGLRLIYYSQIVNDFQKGDIAEGYSVSREKKESFPLTVTSAQKNPTAFYLCASSIPGVEETQYFGPGTRLLVL.

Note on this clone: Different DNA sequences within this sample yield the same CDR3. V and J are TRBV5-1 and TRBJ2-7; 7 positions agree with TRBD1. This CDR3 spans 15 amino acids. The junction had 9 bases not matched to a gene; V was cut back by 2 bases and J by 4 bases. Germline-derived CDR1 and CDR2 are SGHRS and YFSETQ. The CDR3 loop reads CASSFRGTGEYEQYF. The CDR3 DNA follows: TGCGCCAGCAGCTTTAGGGGAACAGGGGAATACGAGCAGTACTTC.

CDR3 residues: CASSPPRLAGVPDTQYF. The CDR3 DNA follows: TGTGCCAGCAGTCCCCCCCGACTAGCGGGAGTGCCAGATACGCAGTATTTT. The rearrangement joins TRBV27 to TRBJ2-3; the match to TRBD2 covers 12 bases. Trimming removed 5 bases from V and 4 bases from J; junction bases left unmatched: 10. CDR3 size: 17 residues. Looked up from germline, CDR1 is MNHEY and CDR2 is SMNVEV (reference sequence).

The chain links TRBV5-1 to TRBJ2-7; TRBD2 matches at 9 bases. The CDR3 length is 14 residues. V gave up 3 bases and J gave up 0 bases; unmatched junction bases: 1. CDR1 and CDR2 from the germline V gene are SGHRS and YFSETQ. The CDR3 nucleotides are TGCGCCAGCAGCTCTAGCGGGGCCTCCTACGAGCAGTACTTC. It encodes CASSSSGASYEQYF.

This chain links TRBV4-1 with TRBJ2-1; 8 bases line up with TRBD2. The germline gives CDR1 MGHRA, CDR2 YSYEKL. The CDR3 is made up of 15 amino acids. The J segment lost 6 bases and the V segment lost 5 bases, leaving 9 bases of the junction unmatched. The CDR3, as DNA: TGCGCCAGCAGCAAAACCGGGACTAGTCCCAATGAGCAGTTCTTC. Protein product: CASSKTGTSPNEQFF.

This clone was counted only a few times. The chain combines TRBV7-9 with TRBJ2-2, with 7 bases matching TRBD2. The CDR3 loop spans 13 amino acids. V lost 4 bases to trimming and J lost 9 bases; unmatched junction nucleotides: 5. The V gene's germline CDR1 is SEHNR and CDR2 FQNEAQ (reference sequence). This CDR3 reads CASSSRTSWELFF. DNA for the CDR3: TGTGCCAGCAGCTCCCGGACTAGTTGGGAGCTGTTTTTT. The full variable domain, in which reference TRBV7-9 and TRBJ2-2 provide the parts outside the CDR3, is DTGVSQNPRHKITKRGQNVTFRCDPISEHNRLYWYRQTLGQGPEFLTYFQNEAQLEKSRLLSDRFSAERPKGSFSTLEIQRTEQGDSAMYLCASSSRTSWELFFGEGSRLTVL.

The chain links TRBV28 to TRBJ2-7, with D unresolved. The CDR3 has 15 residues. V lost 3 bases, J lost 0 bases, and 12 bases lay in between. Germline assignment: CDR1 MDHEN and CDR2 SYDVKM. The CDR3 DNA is TGTGCCAGCAGTTTCCCCACTATCAGCTCCTACGAGCAGTACTTC. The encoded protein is CASSFPTISSYEQYF.

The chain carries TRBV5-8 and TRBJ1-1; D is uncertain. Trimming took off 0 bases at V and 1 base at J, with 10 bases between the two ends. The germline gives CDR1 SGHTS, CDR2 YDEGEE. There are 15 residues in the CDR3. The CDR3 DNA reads TGTGCCAGCAGCTTGGTCTTGGACTGGAACACTGAAGCTTTCTTT. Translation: CASSLVLDWNTEAFF. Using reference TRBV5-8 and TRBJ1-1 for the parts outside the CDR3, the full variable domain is EAGVTQSPTHLIKTRGQQATLRCSPISGHTSVYWYQQALGLGLQFLLWYDEGEERNRGNFPPRFSGRQFPNYSSELNVNALELEDSALYLCASSLVLDWNTEAFFGQGTRLTVV.

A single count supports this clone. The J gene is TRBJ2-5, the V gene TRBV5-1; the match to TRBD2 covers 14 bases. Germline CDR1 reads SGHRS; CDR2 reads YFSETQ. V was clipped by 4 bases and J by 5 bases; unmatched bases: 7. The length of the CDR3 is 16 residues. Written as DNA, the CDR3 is TGCGCCAGCAGCACCGGACTAGCGGGAGGTGGGGAGACCCAGTACTTC. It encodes CASSTGLAGGGETQYF.

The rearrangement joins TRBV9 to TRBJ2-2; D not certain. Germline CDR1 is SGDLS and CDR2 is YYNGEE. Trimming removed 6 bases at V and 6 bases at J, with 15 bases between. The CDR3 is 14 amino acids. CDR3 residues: CASKKTIEAGELFF. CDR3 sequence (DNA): TGTGCCAGCAAAAAGACAATCGAGGCCGGGGAGCTGTTTTTT.

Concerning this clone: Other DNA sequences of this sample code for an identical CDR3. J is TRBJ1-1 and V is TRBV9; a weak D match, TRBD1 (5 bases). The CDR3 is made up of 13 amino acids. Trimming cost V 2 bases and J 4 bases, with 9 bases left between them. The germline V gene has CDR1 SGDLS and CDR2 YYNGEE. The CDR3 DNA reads TGTGCCAGCAGCGTTCCTGGGGGCACTGAAGCTTTCTTT. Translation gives CASSVPGGTEAFF.

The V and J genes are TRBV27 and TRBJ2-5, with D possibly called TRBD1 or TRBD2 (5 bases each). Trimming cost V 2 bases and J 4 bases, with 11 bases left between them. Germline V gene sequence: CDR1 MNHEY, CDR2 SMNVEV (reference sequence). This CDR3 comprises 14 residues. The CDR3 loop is CASSLEGRIETQYF. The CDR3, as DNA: TGTGCCAGCAGTTTAGAGGGGAGAATAGAGACCCAGTACTTC.

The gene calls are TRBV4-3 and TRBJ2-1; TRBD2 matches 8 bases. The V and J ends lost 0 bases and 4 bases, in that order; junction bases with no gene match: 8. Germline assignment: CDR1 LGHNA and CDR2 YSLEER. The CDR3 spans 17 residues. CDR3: CASSQDLNSGAYNEQFF. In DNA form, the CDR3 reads TGCGCCAGCAGCCAAGATCTAAATAGCGGGGCATACAATGAGCAGTTCTTC.

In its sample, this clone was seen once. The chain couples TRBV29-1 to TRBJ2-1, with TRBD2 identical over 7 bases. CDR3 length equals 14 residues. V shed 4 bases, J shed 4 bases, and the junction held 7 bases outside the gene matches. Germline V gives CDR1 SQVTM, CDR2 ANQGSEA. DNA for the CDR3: TGCAGCGTTGCCCTGACTAGCCTTTACAATGAGCAGTTCTTC. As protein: CSVALTSLYNEQFF.

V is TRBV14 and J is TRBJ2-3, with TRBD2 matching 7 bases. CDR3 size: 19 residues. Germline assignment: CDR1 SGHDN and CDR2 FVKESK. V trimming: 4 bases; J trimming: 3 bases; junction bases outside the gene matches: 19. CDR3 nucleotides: TGTGCCAGCAGCCGTTCTAGGGCGGTGCGGGAGTATGGTACAGATACGCAGTATTTT. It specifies CASSRSRAVREYGTDTQYF.

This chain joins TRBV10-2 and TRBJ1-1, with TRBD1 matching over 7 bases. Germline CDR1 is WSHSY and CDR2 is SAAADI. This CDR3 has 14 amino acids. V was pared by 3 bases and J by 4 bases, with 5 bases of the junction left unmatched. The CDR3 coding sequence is TGCGCCAGCAGTGAAACTAGGGGGCCCACTGAAGCTTTCTTT. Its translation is CASSETRGPTEAFF.

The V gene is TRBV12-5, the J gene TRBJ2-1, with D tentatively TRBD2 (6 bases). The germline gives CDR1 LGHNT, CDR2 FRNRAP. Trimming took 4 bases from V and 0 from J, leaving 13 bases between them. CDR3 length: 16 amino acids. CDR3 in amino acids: CASGYGGDSSYNEQFF. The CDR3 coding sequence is TGTGCTAGTGGTTATGGCGGGGATAGCTCCTACAATGAGCAGTTCTTC. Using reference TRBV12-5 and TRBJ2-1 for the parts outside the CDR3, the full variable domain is DARVTQTPRHKVTEMGQEVTMRCQPILGHNTVFWYRQTMMQGLELLAYFRNRAPLDDSGMPKDRFSAEMPDATLATLKIQPSEPRDSAVYFCASGYGGDSSYNEQFFGPGTRLTVL.

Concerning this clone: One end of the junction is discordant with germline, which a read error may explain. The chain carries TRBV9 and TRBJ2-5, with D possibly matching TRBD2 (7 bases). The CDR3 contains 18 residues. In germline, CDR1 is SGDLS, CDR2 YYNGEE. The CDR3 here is CASSVEGGAGAYQATQYF. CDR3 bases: TGTGCCAGCAGCGTAGAGGGAGGGGCAGGGGCCTACCAAGCGACCCAGTACTTC. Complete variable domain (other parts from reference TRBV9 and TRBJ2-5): DSGVTQTPKHLITATGQRVTLRCSPRSGDLSVYWYQQSLDQGLQFLIQYYNGEERAKGNILERFSAQQFPDLHSELNLSSLELGDSALYFCASSVEGGAGAYQATQYFGPGTRLLVL.

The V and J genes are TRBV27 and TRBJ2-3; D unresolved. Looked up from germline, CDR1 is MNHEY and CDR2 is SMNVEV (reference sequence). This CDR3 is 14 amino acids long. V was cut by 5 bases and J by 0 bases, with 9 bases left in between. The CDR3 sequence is CASSRWQSTDTQYF. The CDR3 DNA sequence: TGTGCCAGCAGTCGTTGGCAAAGCACAGATACGCAGTATTTT.

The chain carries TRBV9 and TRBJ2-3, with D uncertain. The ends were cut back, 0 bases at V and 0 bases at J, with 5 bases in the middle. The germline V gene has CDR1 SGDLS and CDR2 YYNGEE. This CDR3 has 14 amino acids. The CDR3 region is CASSVAGSTDTQYF. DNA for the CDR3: TGTGCCAGCAGCGTAGCGGGTAGCACAGATACGCAGTATTTT.